Listed below are T cell receptor beta chains from one sample, sequenced in a study of blood T cell repertoires in COVID-19. The table came from immunoSEQ multiplex PCR; TCRdb's copy has only in-frame clones and leaves some out. The sample holds 200,000 to 250,000 clones, about 88% seen once. Material: PBMCs or T cells enriched from blood (not recorded which). The source is a woman aged 30 to 39 who had recovered from COVID-19. Each CDR3 is given with its conserved first and last residue. D genes are given only for firm matches. Clone size appears in some rows only: once, few, many, or a class for an expanded clone.

d_call j_call v_call clone_size cdr3_aa cdr3_nt
TRBD1 TRBJ2-2 TRBV4-3 - CASSGDRVVTGELFF TGCGCCAGCAGCGGAGACAGGGTAGTCACCGGGGAGCTGTTTTTT
- TRBJ1-1 TRBV15 - CATSRDYEEGYTEAFF TGTGCCACCAGCAGAGATTACGAGGAGGGCTACACTGAAGCTTTCTTT
- TRBJ1-2 TRBV28 - CASLSIRTAYGYTF TGTGCCAGCCTTTCCATCCGGACAGCTTATGGCTACACCTTC
- TRBJ1-2 TRBV21-1 - CASSKDEVRGGYGYTF TGTGCCAGCAGCAAAGATGAGGTCAGGGGTGGATATGGCTACACCTTC
- TRBJ2-7 TRBV21-1 - CASTPGHLPHEQYF TGTGCCAGCACCCCTGGACACCTACCCCACGAGCAGTACTTC
- TRBJ1-5 TRBV15 - CATSRQSNQPQHF TGTGCCACCAGCCGACAGAGCAATCAGCCCCAGCATTTT
- TRBJ1-1 TRBV29-1 - CSVVRPLNTEAFF TGCAGCGTTGTGAGGCCTTTGAACACTGAAGCTTTCTTT
TRBD2 TRBJ2-3 TRBV5-4 - CASSSRRLAGGPRDTQYF TGTGCCAGCAGCTCCCGACGACTAGCGGGGGGGCCTAGAGATACGCAGTATTTT
- TRBJ1-1 TRBV19 - CASSIGRLGEAFF TGTGCCAGTAGTATAGGGCGGCTCGGAGAAGCTTTCTTT
- TRBJ2-2 TRBV9 - CASSVRGTGELFF TGTGCCAGCAGCGTAAGGGGAACCGGGGAGCTGTTTTTT
TRBD2 TRBJ2-3 TRBV5-1 - CASSSQGLASDTQYF TGCGCCAGCAGCTCCCAGGGACTAGCCTCAGATACGCAGTATTTT
- TRBJ1-2 TRBV11-2 - CASSLNQDRRIYGYTF TGTGCCAGCAGCTTAAATCAGGACAGAAGAATTTATGGCTACACCTTC
TRBD1 TRBJ1-6 TRBV7-9 - CASSPRQGNSPLHF TGTGCCAGCAGCCCGCGACAGGGGAATTCACCCCTCCACTTT
- TRBJ1-5 TRBV7-8 - CASSLLQGGQPQHF TGTGCCAGCAGCCTCCTCCAGGGTGGGCAGCCCCAGCATTTT
TRBD1 TRBJ1-1 TRBV5-6 - CASSWPGQGTEAFF TGTGCCAGCAGCTGGCCGGGACAGGGGACTGAAGCTTTCTTT
- TRBJ2-1 TRBV11-3 - CASSLEGFKGDEQFF TGTGCCAGCAGCTTAGAGGGCTTTAAGGGGGATGAGCAGTTCTTC
TRBD2 TRBJ2-7 TRBV6-2/TRBV6-3 - CASSGGGTSYEQYF TGTGCCAGCAGCGGGGGGGGAACCTCCTACGAGCAGTACTTC
- TRBJ1-2 TRBV7-6 once CASRSGDNYGYTF TGTGCCAGCAGATCGGGGGATAACTATGGCTACACCTTC
TRBD1 TRBJ1-6 TRBV19 few CASSANMDRGSSPLHF TGTGCCAGTAGTGCTAACATGGACAGGGGTTCTTCACCCCTCCACTTT
- TRBJ2-7 TRBV27 - CASSLLGGNSYEQYF TGTGCCAGCAGTTTACTCGGAGGCAACTCCTACGAGCAGTACTTC
- TRBJ1-4 TRBV5-1 - CASREGPPTGVSEKLFF TGCGCCAGCAGAGAGGGTCCACCCACCGGAGTGTCTGAAAAACTGTTTTTT
TRBD1 TRBJ1-6 TRBV3-1/TRBV3-2 - CASSWGQDNSPLHF TGTGCCAGCAGCTGGGGACAGGATAATTCACCCCTCCACTTT
- TRBJ2-1 TRBV5-1 - CASSLDPADEQFF TGCGCCAGCAGCCTCGACCCGGCGGATGAGCAGTTCTTC
- TRBJ2-7 TRBV6-2/TRBV6-3 few CASSYYREDEQYF TGTGCCAGCAGTTACTATAGGGAGGACGAGCAGTACTTC
TRBD1 TRBJ1-1 TRBV12-5 few CASGLGQGDTEAFF TGTGCTAGTGGTTTGGGACAGGGAGACACTGAAGCTTTCTTT
- TRBJ2-3 TRBV29-1 once CSTRELGTDTQYF TGCAGCACCCGGGAATTGGGCACAGATACGCAGTATTTT
TRBD1 TRBJ2-2 TRBV7-2 - CASSSTGDANTGELFF TGTGCCAGCAGCTCGACAGGGGACGCGAACACCGGGGAGCTGTTTTTT
TRBD2 TRBJ2-5 TRBV7-3 - CASSLRGTSGAPETQYF TGTGCCAGCAGCTTAAGAGGAACTAGCGGGGCCCCGGAGACCCAGTACTTC
- TRBJ2-7 TRBV5-1 - CASSLNPTSGQYF TGCGCCAGCAGCTTAAACCCGACAAGCGGGCAGTACTTC
TRBD1 TRBJ1-6 TRBV3-1/TRBV3-2 - CASSQGFVRGLKSPLHF TGTGCCAGCAGCCAAGGTTTTGTGAGGGGGCTAAAATCACCCCTCCACTTT
- TRBJ2-1 TRBV12-3/TRBV12-4 - CASSLPGPDEQFF TGTGCCAGCAGTTTACCAGGGCCTGATGAGCAGTTCTTC
TRBD1 TRBJ1-6 TRBV13 - CASSSLKDNRGLNSPLHF TGTGCCAGCAGCTCATTGAAGGATAACAGGGGTCTTAATTCACCCCTCCACTTT
- TRBJ1-4 TRBV5-1 - CASSLRRPERGSGATNEKLFF TGCGCCAGCAGTTTAAGGAGACCGGAGCGGGGGAGTGGTGCAACTAATGAAAAACTGTTTTTT
- TRBJ2-2 TRBV4-3 - CASSQEGDTGELFF TGCGCCAGCAGCCAAGAAGGGGACACCGGGGAGCTGTTTTTT
- TRBJ1-2 TRBV7-9 - CASSLTALYGYTF TGTGCCAGCAGTTTGACAGCCCTTTATGGCTACACCTTC
- TRBJ2-7 TRBV6-1 - CASSEVDDSSYEQYF TGTGCCAGCAGTGAAGTGGACGACAGCTCCTACGAGCAGTACTTC
- TRBJ2-6 TRBV19 once CASSIQASSGANVLTF TGTGCCAGTAGTATTCAGGCGAGCTCTGGGGCCAACGTCCTGACTTTC
- TRBJ1-1 TRBV7-9 - CASSLEDWGRAFF TGTGCCAGCAGCTTAGAAGATTGGGGGAGGGCTTTCTTT
- TRBJ2-2 TRBV9 - CASSAALANTGELFF TGTGCCAGCAGCGCGGCACTAGCGAACACCGGGGAGCTGTTTTTT
- TRBJ1-2 TRBV11-2 - CASRTTRGSNYGYTF TGTGCCAGCAGGACGACAAGGGGATCTAACTATGGCTACACCTTC
TRBD1 TRBJ2-7 TRBV5-1 - CASSEGTGVMYEQYF TGCGCCAGCAGCGAAGGGACAGGGGTTATGTACGAGCAGTACTTC
TRBD1 TRBJ1-2 TRBV7-2 - CASSYDLQGGPGYTF TGTGCCAGCAGCTACGATCTACAGGGGGGGCCCGGCTACACCTTC
- TRBJ1-1 TRBV19 - CAIRGEEVFF TGTGCCATTAGGGGAGAAGAAGTTTTCTTT
- TRBJ1-6 TRBV19 - CASSPDLGSPLHF TGTGCCAGTAGTCCGGACTTGGGTTCACCCCTCCACTTT
TRBD2 TRBJ2-3 TRBV7-2 - CASRRNWGGGTQYF TGTGCCAGCAGACGCAATTGGGGGGGAGGTACGCAGTATTTT
- TRBJ1-1 TRBV2 - CASRVVTANTEAFF TGTGCCAGCAGGGTCGTGACAGCGAACACTGAAGCTTTCTTT
- TRBJ1-5 TRBV4-1 - CASSQGSTGNQPQHF TGCGCCAGCAGCCAAGGTTCCACAGGGAATCAGCCCCAGCATTTT
- TRBJ1-1 TRBV29-1 few CSVTEDTEAFF TGCAGCGTAACAGAAGACACTGAAGCTTTCTTT